The T cell receptor beta chain under discussion was sequenced for a study of beta chain features in type 1 diabetes. With respect to this clone: Its antigen is unidentified.

The length of the CDR3 is 15 residues. The trim removed 0 bases at V and 1 base at J, leaving 3 bases unmatched. The germline gives CDR1 SGHRS, CDR2 YFSETQ. Whole-study findings and limits: A greater similarity of naive, central memory and Treg TCRB repertoires was seen among patients than among healthy donors. Junctions at VDJ sites from type 1 diabetes patients had fewer insertions and more deletions.

The sequenced template was cDNA made from the entire isolated RNA. The protocol was immunoSEQ multiplex PCR, while the TCRdb copy is restricted to in-frame clones and leaves out a portion. The data contain approximately 37,000 clones, around 48% of them singletons. This sequence was found in a woman aged 18-30 years in good health. Specimen: central memory CD4+ T cells from blood. The chain employs TRBV5-1 and TRBJ2-5, with 7 bases fitting TRBD1. CDR3 residues: CASSLAGTVQETQYF. The CDR3 DNA is TGCGCCAGCAGCTTGGCCGGGACAGTCCAAGAGACCCAGTACTTC.